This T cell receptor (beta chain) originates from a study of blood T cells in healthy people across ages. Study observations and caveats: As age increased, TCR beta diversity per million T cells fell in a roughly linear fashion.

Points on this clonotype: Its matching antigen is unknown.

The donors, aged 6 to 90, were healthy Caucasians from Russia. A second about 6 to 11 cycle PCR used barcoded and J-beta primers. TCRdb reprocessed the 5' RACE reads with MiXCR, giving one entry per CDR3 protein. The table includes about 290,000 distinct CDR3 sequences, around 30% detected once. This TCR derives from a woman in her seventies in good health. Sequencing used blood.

CDR3 loop: CASSEYSSGRSEQYF. CDR3 nucleotides: TGCGCCAGCAGTGAGTACTCTAGCGGGAGGTCCGAGCAGTACTTC. The V and J genes are TRBV10-2 and TRBJ2-7; 11 bases line up with TRBD2. Germline V gene lookup returns CDR1 WSHSY and CDR2 SAAADI. This CDR3 comprises 15 residues. V gave up 1 base and J gave up 6 bases; unmatched junction bases: 5.